This passage covers 28 T cell receptor beta chains from one sample sequenced in a study of Graves' ophthalmopathy and Graves' hyperthyroidism. The study amplified TCR beta CDR3 regions using RNA transcripts. HTBI primers primed a first-round RT-PCR, and a second-round multiplex PCR followed. Each CDR3 protein gets one entry after TCRdb re-called the multiplex PCR reads with MiXCR. The sample consists of approximately 540,000 distinct CDR3 sequences, less than 40% of them appearing once. The specimen was peripheral blood or thyroid tissue (not recorded which). Every receptor here comes from an adult man with Graves' hyperthyroidism.

This clonotype was found a few times. This rearrangement joins TRBV19 to TRBJ1-1, with no clear D. The CDR3 loop spans 14 amino acids. The ends were cut back, 7 bases at V and 0 bases at J, with 12 bases in the middle. Germline V gene sequence: CDR1 LNHDA, CDR2 SQIVND (reference sequence). CDR3 loop: CASMSLEVNTEAFF. The CDR3 DNA reads TGTGCCAGTATGTCTCTAGAAGTGAACACTGAAGCTTTCTTT.

This clonotype was seen many times. The chain is built from TRBV2 and TRBJ1-6, with a weak D call TRBD1 (5 bases). The CDR3 is 12 residues long. CDR1 SNHLY and CDR2 FYNNEI come from the germline V gene. Trimming pared 6 bases from V and 11 bases from J, leaving 11 bases between. In nucleotides, the CDR3 is TGTGCCAGCAGGGTGGGGGGACCACCCCTCCACTTT. This translates into CASRVGGPPLHF. The full variable domain, in which reference TRBV2 and TRBJ1-6 provide the parts outside the CDR3, is EPEVTQTPSHQVTQMGQEVILRCVPISNHLYFYWYRQILGQKVEFLVSFYNNEISEKSEIFDDQFSVERPDGSNFTLKIRSTKLEDSAMYFCASRVGGPPLHFGNGTRLTVT.

The V gene is TRBV10-3, the J gene TRBJ2-2; the match to TRBD2 covers 9 bases. The CDR3 consists of 16 residues. J gave up 5 bases and V 4 bases, and 8 bases lay outside the gene matches. Germline V gene sequence: CDR1 ENHRY, CDR2 SYGVKD. CDR3 protein: CAISVLAGMVTGELFF. In DNA, the CDR3 is TGTGCCATCAGTGTCCTAGCGGGAATGGTAACCGGGGAGCTGTTTTTT.

This chain uses TRBV7-2 with TRBJ2-7; TRBD1 aligns across 7 bases. The V and J ends lost 1 base and 7 bases, in that order; junction bases with no gene match: 10. From germline, CDR1 is SGHTA and CDR2 FQGNSA. The CDR3 runs 15 residues. The CDR3 DNA sequence: TGTGCCAGCAGCTTAGGGGGGACAGCCTCTAGGGAGCAGTACTTC. Translating gives CASSLGGTASREQYF.

The chain joins TRBV13 to TRBJ2-2; D perhaps matches TRBD2 (6 bases). Germline V gene lookup returns CDR1 PRHDT and CDR2 FYEKMQ (reference sequence). The CDR3 length is 18 residues. V lost 3 bases and J lost 7, with 24 bases in between. The CDR3 protein is CASSLSGGVSGWIGELFF. CDR3 nucleotide sequence: TGTGCCAGCAGCTTGTCAGGAGGGGTTTCGGGTTGGATCGGGGAGCTGTTTTTT. The variable domain in full, completed from reference TRBV13 and TRBJ2-2, reads AAGVIQSPRHLIKEKRETATLKCYPIPRHDTVYWYQQGPGQDPQFLISFYEKMQSDKGSIPDRFSAQQFSDYHSELNMSSLELGDSALYFCASSLSGGVSGWIGELFFGEGSRLTVL.

This clonotype was counted at least ten times. CDR3 sequence reads: CASSDPHQALYGYTF. The DNA for the CDR3 is TGTGCCAGTTCGGACCCACACCAGGCCCTCTATGGCTACACCTTC. This sequence joins TRBV6-6 and TRBJ1-2; no firm D call. In germline, CDR1 is MNHNY, CDR2 SVGAGI (reference sequence). The CDR3 sequence is 15 residues long. Trimming took 9 bases from V and 4 from J, leaving 21 bases between them.

About this clonotype: A much larger clone sits a single nucleotide away, making a read error possible. The genes are TRBV5-1 and TRBJ2-5, with unresolved D. Germline values: CDR1 SGHRS, CDR2 YFSETQ. The CDR3 is made up of 16 amino acids. The germline V and J ends were trimmed by 0 bases and 1 base, with 13 bases remaining between them. CDR3 region: CASSLGSGATQETQYF. The CDR3 DNA sequence: TGCGCCAGCAGCTTGGGGTCAGGCGCGACCCAAGAGACCCAGTACTTC. The full variable domain, rest sourced from reference TRBV5-1 and TRBJ2-5, is KAGVTQTPRYLIKTRGQQVTLSCSPISGHRSVSWYQQTPGQGLQFLFEYFSETQRNKGNFPGRFSGRQFSNSRSEMNVSTLELGDSALYLCASSLGSGATQETQYFGPGTRLLVL.

The J gene is TRBJ2-5, the V gene TRBV6-5, with D hard to call. CDR1 is MNHEY, CDR2 SVGAGI, per germline. The CDR3 spans 14 residues. Trimming left V 4 bases short and J 5 bases short, with 14 bases between. CDR3 coding DNA: TGTGCCAGCAGTTTATCGAGCCAGAGGGAGACCCAGTACTTC. Amino acid sequence: CASSLSSQRETQYF.

To note about this clonotype: The conserved phenylalanine or tryptophan normally closing the CDR3 is absent here, so this likely arose from a read error. The rearrangement uses TRBV2 and TRBJ2-5; 11 bases match TRBD2. With 3 bases clipped from V and 3 bases from J, the junction kept 6 bases outside the gene matches. The CDR3 loop spans 16 amino acids. From germline, CDR1 is SNHLY and CDR2 FYNNEI. The chain's CDR3 is CASSDGLAGGEETQYL. CDR3 bases: TGTGCCAGCAGTGACGGCCTAGCGGGGGGTGAAGAGACCCAGTACCTC.

The CDR3 nucleotides read TGTGCCAGCAAAGCAGGGTGGGCTGGAAACACCATATATTTT. It specifies CASKAGWAGNTIYF. The chain employs TRBV6-1 and TRBJ1-3; possibly TRBD1 for D (5 bases). Deletions cut 7 bases from V and 2 bases from J, with 12 bases between. This CDR3 comprises 14 residues. CDR1 MNHNS and CDR2 SASEGT come from the germline V gene.

The V and J genes are TRBV6-1 and TRBJ1-2, with D unclear. Trimming shortened V by 3 bases and J by 1 base, and 6 bases separated the two germline ends. The germline V gene encodes CDR1 MNHNS and CDR2 SASEGT. There are 13 residues in the CDR3. CDR3 bases: TGTGCCAGCAGTGAGGGGAATAACTATGGCTACACCTTC. It specifies CASSEGNNYGYTF.

In this sample, this clonotype turned up once. The chain has TRBV29-1 and TRBJ2-7; D is undetermined. Germline V CDR1 and CDR2: SQVTM, ANQGSEA. This CDR3 is built from 13 residues. Between the trimmed V and J ends, which lost 3 bases and 2 bases, there was a span of 11 bases. Written as DNA, the CDR3 is TGCAGCGTTGAGGACGCGAACCCCTACGAGCAGTACTTC. This encodes CSVEDANPYEQYF.

The J gene is TRBJ2-6, the V gene TRBV29-1; TRBD1 aligns across 8 bases. V gave up 7 bases and J gave up 6 bases; unmatched junction bases: 5. Germline V gene lookup returns CDR1 SQVTM and CDR2 ANQGSEA. This CDR3 contains 13 residues. DNA for the CDR3: TGCAGCGAAAGGACAGGGAAGGCCAACGTCCTGACTTTC. Its translation: CSERTGKANVLTF.

The chain combines TRBV7-3 with TRBJ2-5; 7 nucleotides line up with TRBD2. This CDR3 has 15 residues. Losses at the gene ends were 1 base for V and 0 bases for J; bases not matched to a gene: 2. Germline V lookup: CDR1 SGHTA, CDR2 FQGTGA. Written as DNA, the CDR3 is TGTGCCAGCAGCTTAAAAGCGGGGTACCAAGAGACCCAGTACTTC. Amino acid sequence: CASSLKAGYQETQYF. Drawing the rest from reference TRBV7-3 and TRBJ2-5, the complete variable domain is GAGVSQTPSNKVTEKGKYVELRCDPISGHTALYWYRQSLGQGPEFLIYFQGTGAADDSGLPNDRFFAVRPEGSVSTLKIQRTERGDSAVYLCASSLKAGYQETQYFGPGTRLLVL.

There are many counts of this clonotype. This chain's CDR3 is CSARDSVWGVVGYTF. In DNA, the CDR3 is TGCAGTGCTAGAGACTCAGTATGGGGAGTGGTTGGCTACACCTTC. The chain couples TRBV20-1 to TRBJ1-2; D unresolved. Germline assignment: CDR1 DFQATT and CDR2 SNEGSKA (reference sequence). CDR3 length: 15 amino acids. The ends were cut back, 0 bases at V and 7 bases at J, with 18 bases in the middle.

This clonotype was counted a few times. Written as DNA, the CDR3 is TGCGCCAGCAGCCAAGAAGGTACCGCTTTCGCGAACACCGGGGAGCTGTTTTTT. Residues: CASSQEGTAFANTGELFF. The V call is TRBV4-1, the J call TRBJ2-2; D unresolved. This CDR3 comprises 18 residues. Germline assignment: CDR1 MGHRA and CDR2 YSYEKL. Trimming stripped 0 bases from V and 0 bases from J, with 14 bases between.

V gene TRBV30 combines with J gene TRBJ2-7, with 8 bases that match TRBD1. With V trimmed by 6 bases and J by 4 bases, 11 bases remained unmatched. Germline loops: CDR1 GTSNPN, CDR2 SVGIG (reference sequence). CDR3 length: 14 amino acids. Written as DNA, the CDR3 is TGTGCCTGTTTTCCCGGGACAGGCAAATACGAGCAGTACTTC. This encodes CACFPGTGKYEQYF.

This clonotype was observed once. This could be a read error, since a much larger clone is one nucleotide away. Since the CDR3 does not end with the conserved phenylalanine or tryptophan, this likely comes from a read error. The CDR3 nucleotides are TGTGCCACCAACGACAGGACCCGTACCGCCGCTTTCCTT. Translation gives CATNDRTRTAAFL. The chain recombines TRBV19 with TRBJ1-1; D is possibly TRBD1 (6 bases). This CDR3 is built from 13 residues. V was cut by 10 bases and J by 11 bases, with 23 bases left in between. CDR1 LNHDA and CDR2 SQIVND come from the germline V gene (reference sequence).

The V call is TRBV20-1, the J call TRBJ2-7, with 7 bases aligning to TRBD2. The CDR3 extends over 12 amino acids. Germline V gives CDR1 DFQATT, CDR2 SNEGSKA (reference sequence). Trimming at V came to 5 bases and at J to 5 bases, leaving 6 bases not matched to a gene. In DNA, the CDR3 is TGCAGTGCTGCCCCGGGAGGTAACGAGCAGTACTTC. Amino acid sequence: CSAAPGGNEQYF.

This clonotype was detected many times. CDR3 in DNA: TGTGCCAGCAGTTACATTGGGGGAGGGTACGAGCAGTACTTC. It codes for CASSYIGGGYEQYF. V is TRBV12-3 or TRBV12-4 and J is TRBJ2-7; TRBD2 agrees at 7 bases. The V gene end was trimmed by 4 bases and the J gene end by 4 bases; junction bases not matched to a gene: 7. The CDR3 totals 14 residues.

This clonotype was detected many times. The chain has TRBV9 and TRBJ1-2; D is unclear. Germline CDR1 SGDLS, CDR2 YYNGEE. Deletions cut 4 bases from V and 2 bases from J, with 6 bases between. The CDR3 spans 12 residues. CDR3 nucleotide sequence: TGTGCCAGCAGCCAACCAAACTATGGCTACACCTTC. This codes for CASSQPNYGYTF.

The chain joins TRBV24-1 to TRBJ2-5; TRBD1 matches 11 bases. There are 17 residues in the CDR3. Germline CDR1 KGHDR, CDR2 SFDVKD. The J segment lost 5 bases and the V segment lost 4 bases, leaving 11 bases of the junction unmatched. CDR3 bases: TGTGCCACCAGTGACCCCTCCGGGACAGGGGGAATGGAGACCCAGTACTTC. Its translation: CATSDPSGTGGMETQYF.

In its sample, this clonotype was seen many times. The DNA of the CDR3 is TGTGCCAGCAGCCTCGGGGGCATAAGCGAAAAACTGTTTTTT. Translating gives CASSLGGISEKLFF. V usage is TRBV7-9 and J usage is TRBJ1-4; TRBD1 is a possible D gene (6 bases). The germline gives CDR1 SEHNR, CDR2 FQNEAQ (reference sequence). This CDR3 comprises 14 residues. Trimming removed 5 bases at V and 8 bases at J, with 15 bases between.

The chain joins TRBV7-6 to TRBJ2-7; TRBD2 agrees at 9 bases. CDR3 length equals 17 residues. V was clipped by 2 bases and J by 6 bases; unmatched bases: 14. CDR1 is SGHVS, CDR2 FNYEAQ, per germline. The CDR3 protein is CASSLTLLAGLASEQYF. CDR3 bases: TGTGCCAGCAGCTTAACATTGTTGGCGGGACTAGCAAGCGAGCAGTACTTC.

This clonotype was observed at least ten times. The chain is built from TRBV24-1 and TRBJ1-2; D perhaps matches TRBD1 (5 bases). The CDR3 covers 15 residues. Germline V lookup: CDR1 KGHDR, CDR2 SFDVKD. Trimming pared 3 bases from V and 0 bases from J, leaving 10 bases between. The CDR3 nucleotides are TGTGCCACCAGTGATACAGGACGACCTAACTATGGCTACACCTTC. This codes for CATSDTGRPNYGYTF.

This clonotype turned up a few times. The gene calls are TRBV28 and TRBJ1-2; TRBD1 might be the D (5 bases). Germline V gene lookup returns CDR1 MDHEN and CDR2 SYDVKM. This CDR3 is built from 12 residues. Between the trimmed V and J ends, which lost 7 bases and 8 bases, there was a span of 14 bases. As DNA, the CDR3 is TGTGCCAGCACCCCAGGGCGGGACGGCTACACCTTC. This encodes CASTPGRDGYTF.

This clonotype was counted many times. The chain has TRBV5-8 and TRBJ2-5; 9 nucleotides align to TRBD2. This CDR3 region has 16 residues. Per germline, CDR1 SGHTS and CDR2 YDEGEE. V was pared by 4 bases and J by 1 base, with 8 bases of the junction left unmatched. CDR3: CASSAGTSHLQETQYF. The CDR3 DNA reads TGTGCCAGCAGCGCCGGGACTAGCCACCTCCAAGAGACCCAGTACTTC. Based on the CDR3 plus reference TRBV5-8 and TRBJ2-5, the full variable domain is EAGVTQSPTHLIKTRGQQATLRCSPISGHTSVYWYQQALGLGLQFLLWYDEGEERNRGNFPPRFSGRQFPNYSSELNVNALELEDSALYLCASSAGTSHLQETQYFGPGTRLLVL.

J is TRBJ2-2 and V is TRBV24-1; TRBD2 agrees at 8 bases. V lost 2 bases, J lost 7 bases, and 2 bases stayed unmatched. Germline CDR1 reads KGHDR; CDR2 reads SFDVKD. This CDR3 region has 14 residues. CDR3 DNA sequence: TGTGCCACCAGTGATTCCGGGACTAGCGGGGAGCTGTTTTTT. Its protein product is CATSDSGTSGELFF.